The source of this TCR beta chain is a study of graft-versus-host responses after intestinal transplantation. Study-wide background: Multivisceral, liver-intestinal, or isolated intestinal transplants were given to recipients. Anti-thymocyte globulin induction was given to all recipients, followed by tacrolimus and steroids for 2 to 3 years.

Study observations and caveats: The highest levels of circulating GvH clones went along with early declines in HvG clones after transplant.

To note about this clone: What it binds is not known.

The CDR3 totals 15 residues. V lost 0 bases and J lost 1, with 9 bases in between. Germline-derived CDR1 and CDR2 are SGHTA and FQGNSA. Assay: immunoSEQ multiplex PCR; the TCRdb copy retains only in-frame clones and omits some. The sample includes tens of thousands of clones, roughly 80% of them seen just once. Specimen: unstimulated CD4+ T cells sorted from spleen or lymph node cells, collected before intestinal transplant. The chain uses TRBV7-2 and TRBJ2-5; D gene ambiguous. The receptor was isolated from a human donor who received an intestinal transplant. The CDR3 nucleotides are TGTGCCAGCAGCTTAGCGCAGGTCTTCCAAGAGACCCAGTACTTC. Translation: CASSLAQVFQETQYF.